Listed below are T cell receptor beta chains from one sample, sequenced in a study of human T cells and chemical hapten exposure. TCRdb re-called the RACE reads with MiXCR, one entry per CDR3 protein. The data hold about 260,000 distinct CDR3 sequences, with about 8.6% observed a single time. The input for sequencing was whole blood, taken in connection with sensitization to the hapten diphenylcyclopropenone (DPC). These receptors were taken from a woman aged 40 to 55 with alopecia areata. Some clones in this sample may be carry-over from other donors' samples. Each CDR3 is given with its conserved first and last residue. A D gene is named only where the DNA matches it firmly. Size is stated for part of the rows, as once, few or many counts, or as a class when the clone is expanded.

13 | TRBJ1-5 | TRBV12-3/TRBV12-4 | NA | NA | CASSFPGDQPQHF | TGTGCCAGCAGTTTCCCCGGGGATCAGCCCCAGCATTTT
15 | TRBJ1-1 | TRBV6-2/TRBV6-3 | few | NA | CASSYSAGLNTEAFF | TGTGCCAGCAGTTACTCAGCAGGGTTAAACACTGAAGCTTTCTTT
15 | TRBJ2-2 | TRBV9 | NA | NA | CASSVDPANTGELFF | TGTGCCAGCAGCGTCGACCCAGCGAACACCGGGGAGCTGTTTTTT
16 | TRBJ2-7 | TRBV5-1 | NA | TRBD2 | CASSLDSGVSSYEQYF | TGCGCCAGCAGCTTGGATAGCGGGGTCAGCTCCTACGAGCAGTACTTC
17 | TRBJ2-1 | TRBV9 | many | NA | CASSLLGGPGQNNEQFF | TGTGCCAGCAGCCTATTGGGAGGACCAGGACAGAACAATGAGCAGTTCTTC
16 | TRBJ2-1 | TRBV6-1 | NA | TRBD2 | CASSESEAGGYNEQFF | TGTGCCAGCAGTGAATCAGAAGCGGGAGGCTACAATGAGCAGTTCTTC
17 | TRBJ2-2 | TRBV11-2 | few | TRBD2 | CASSLPRGSTNTGELFF | TGTGCCAGCAGCCTCCCCCGCGGGAGTACGAACACCGGGGAGCTGTTTTTT
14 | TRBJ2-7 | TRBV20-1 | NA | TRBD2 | CSAVIAGRTFEQYF | TGCAGTGCTGTAATAGCGGGACGCACCTTCGAGCAGTACTTC
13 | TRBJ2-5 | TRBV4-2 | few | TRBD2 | CASSRGEGETQYF | TGTGCCAGCAGCCGTGGGGAGGGAGAGACCCAGTACTTC
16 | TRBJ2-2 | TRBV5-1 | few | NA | CASSPSGPRNTGELFF | TGCGCCAGCAGCCCCTCCGGTCCGCGGAACACCGGGGAGCTGTTTTTT
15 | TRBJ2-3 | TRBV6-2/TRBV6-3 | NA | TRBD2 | CASSYDASGSDTQYF | TGTGCCAGCAGTTACGACGCTAGCGGGAGTGATACGCAGTATTTT
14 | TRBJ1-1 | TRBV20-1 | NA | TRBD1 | CSARDSGTGLEAFF | TGCAGTGCTAGAGACAGCGGGACAGGACTTGAAGCTTTCTTT
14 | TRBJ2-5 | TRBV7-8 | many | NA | CASSLGSAQETQYF | TGTGCCAGCAGCTTAGGTTCGGCACAAGAGACCCAGTACTTC
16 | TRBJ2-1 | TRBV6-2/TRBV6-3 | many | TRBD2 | CASRSLLAGEYNEQFF | TGTGCCAGCAGGTCCTTACTAGCGGGAGAGTACAATGAGCAGTTCTTC
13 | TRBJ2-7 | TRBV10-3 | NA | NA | CAIRVPGPGEQYF | TGTGCCATCCGGGTACCGGGGCCCGGGGAGCAGTACTTC
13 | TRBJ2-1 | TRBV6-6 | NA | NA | CASSYRRENEQFF | TGTGCCAGCAGTTACCGCCGTGAAAATGAGCAGTTCTTC
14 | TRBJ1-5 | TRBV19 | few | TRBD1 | CASRVDRGDQPQHF | TGTGCCAGTAGGGTGGACAGGGGCGATCAGCCCCAGCATTTT
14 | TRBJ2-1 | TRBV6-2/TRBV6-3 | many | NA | CASSHREEGNEQFF | TGTGCCAGCAGCCACCGCGAGGAGGGGAATGAGCAGTTCTTC
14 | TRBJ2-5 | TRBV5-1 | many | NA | CASSLGTDQETQYF | TGCGCCAGCAGCTTGGGGACGGACCAAGAGACCCAGTACTTC
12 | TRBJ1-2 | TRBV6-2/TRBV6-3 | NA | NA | CATEKQDYGYTF | TGTGCCACCGAGAAGCAGGACTATGGCTACACCTTC
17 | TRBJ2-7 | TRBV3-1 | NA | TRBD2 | CASSPPAGTSGPYEQYF | TGTGCCAGCAGCCCCCCCGCCGGGACTAGCGGCCCCTACGAGCAGTACTTC
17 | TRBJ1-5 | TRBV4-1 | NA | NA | CASSPANRYLGNQPQHF | TGCGCCAGCAGCCCAGCTAATCGGTATTTGGGCAATCAGCCCCAGCATTTT
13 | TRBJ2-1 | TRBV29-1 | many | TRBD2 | CSVGGGSYNEQFF | TGCAGCGTTGGCGGGGGGTCCTACAATGAGCAGTTCTTC
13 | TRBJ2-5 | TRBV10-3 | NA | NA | CAISGSQMETQYF | TGTGCCATCAGCGGGAGCCAAATGGAGACCCAGTACTTC
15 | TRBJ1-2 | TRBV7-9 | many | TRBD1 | CASSGMDRGYYGYTF | TGTGCCAGCAGCGGGATGGACAGGGGTTACTATGGCTACACCTTC
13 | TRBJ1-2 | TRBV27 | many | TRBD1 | CASTGQGAEGYTF | TGTGCCAGCACGGGACAGGGGGCGGAGGGCTACACCTTC
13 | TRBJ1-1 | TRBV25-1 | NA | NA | CASNDRRRTEAFF | TGTGCCAGCAATGACCGGAGGCGGACTGAAGCTTTCTTT
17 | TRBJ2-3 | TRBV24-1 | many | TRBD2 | CATSDYESSGRGDTQYF | TGTGCCACCAGTGATTACGAGTCTAGCGGGAGGGGAGACACGCAGTATTTT
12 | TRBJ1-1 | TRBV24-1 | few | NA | CATSLGHTEAFF | TGTGCCACCAGTCTCGGACACACTGAAGCTTTCTTT
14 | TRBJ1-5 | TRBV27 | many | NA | CASSLSSGLQPQHF | TGTGCCAGCAGTTTATCGTCAGGGTTACAGCCCCAGCATTTT
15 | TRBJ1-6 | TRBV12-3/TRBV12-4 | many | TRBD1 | CASSQGTGGNSPLHF | TGTGCCAGCAGCCAAGGGACAGGGGGCAATTCACCCCTCCACTTT